This passage covers 5 T cell receptor beta chains from one sample sequenced in a study of OX40 agonist ivuxolimab in advanced cancers. Preparation of the library involved the immunoSEQ multiplex PCR assay. The clones in this table, taken by TCRdb from immuneACCESS, are in-frame only. Not every clone is retained; where verified, under half of the shortfall comes from an unresolved V gene, and the cause of the rest is unknown. Recorded for this sample are fewer than 85,000 clones; roughly nine tenths of them occurred a single time. In total, the top ten clones hold 8% to 10% of the sample. Source: CD4+ or CD8+ T cells sorted from blood, taken in a trial of the OX40 agonist ivuxolimab. All receptors come from an adult with an advanced solid tumor such as melanoma, head and neck, liver or kidney cancer.

V and J are TRBV9 and TRBJ2-5, with TRBD1 as a possible D gene (5 bases). CDR1 is SGDLS and CDR2 is YYNGEE in the germline V gene. V lost 1 base, J lost 1 base, and 8 bases lay in between. The CDR3 length is 14 residues. This CDR3 is CASSVQGTQETQYF. The CDR3 nucleotides are TGTGCCAGCAGCGTACAGGGCACCCAAGAGACCCAGTACTTC.

The chain recombines TRBV27 with TRBJ1-1; no definite D call. The CDR3 has 13 residues. The V and J ends lost 3 bases and 0 bases respectively, with 5 bases between them. Germline lookup yields CDR1 MNHEY and CDR2 SMNVEV (reference sequence). The CDR3 protein is CASSFDVNTEAFF. CDR3 nucleotide sequence: TGTGCCAGCAGTTTTGACGTGAACACTGAAGCTTTCTTT.

This rearrangement joins TRBV29-1 to TRBJ1-1; D call uncertain. The germline gives CDR1 SQVTM, CDR2 ANQGSEA. This CDR3 has 12 amino acids. V dropped 7 bases and J dropped 3 bases, with 12 bases sitting between them. The CDR3 DNA is TGCAGCGCCCCCGGCTGGGACACTGAAGCTTTCTTT. It translates to CSAPGWDTEAFF. The full variable domain, rest sourced from reference TRBV29-1 and TRBJ1-1, is SAVISQKPSRDICQRGTSLTIQCQVDSQVTMMFWYRQQPGQSLTLIATANQGSEATYESGFVIDKFPISRPNLTFSTLTVSNMSPEDSSIYLCSAPGWDTEAFFGQGTRLTVV.

This clone came up once. The V call is TRBV5-1, the J call TRBJ2-1; TRBD1 aligns across 9 bases. Germline loops: CDR1 SGHRS, CDR2 YFSETQ. The CDR3 consists of 15 residues. With 5 bases clipped from V and 3 bases from J, the junction kept 6 bases outside the gene matches. Here the CDR3 reads CASSSTGGDYNEQFF. CDR3 bases: TGCGCCAGCAGTAGTACAGGGGGCGACTACAATGAGCAGTTCTTC.

V gene TRBV9 combines with J gene TRBJ2-3, with TRBD2 matching over 7 bases. Germline V lookup: CDR1 SGDLS, CDR2 YYNGEE. Trimming took 0 bases from V and 0 from J; bases not matched to a gene: 7. The CDR3 covers 17 residues. This chain's CDR3 is CASSVAETSRSTDTQYF. The CDR3 coding sequence is TGTGCCAGCAGCGTAGCTGAGACTAGCAGAAGCACAGATACGCAGTATTTT. The variable domain in full, with the rest retrieved from reference TRBV9 and TRBJ2-3, is DSGVTQTPKHLITATGQRVTLRCSPRSGDLSVYWYQQSLDQGLQFLIQYYNGEERAKGNILERFSAQQFPDLHSELNLSSLELGDSALYFCASSVAETSRSTDTQYFGPGTRLTVL.